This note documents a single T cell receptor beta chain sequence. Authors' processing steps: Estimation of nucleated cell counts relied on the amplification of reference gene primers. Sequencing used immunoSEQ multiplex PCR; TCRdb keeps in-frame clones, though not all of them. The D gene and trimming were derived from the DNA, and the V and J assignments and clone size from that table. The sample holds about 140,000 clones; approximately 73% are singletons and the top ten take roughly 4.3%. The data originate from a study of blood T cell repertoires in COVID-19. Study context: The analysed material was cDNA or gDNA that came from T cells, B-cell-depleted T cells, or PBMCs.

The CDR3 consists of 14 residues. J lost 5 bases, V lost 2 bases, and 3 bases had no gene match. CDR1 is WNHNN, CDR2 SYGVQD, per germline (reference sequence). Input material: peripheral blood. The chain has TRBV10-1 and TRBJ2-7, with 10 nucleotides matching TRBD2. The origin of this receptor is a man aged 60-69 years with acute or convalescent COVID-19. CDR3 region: CASSEALAGDEQYF. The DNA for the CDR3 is TGCGCCAGCAGTGAGGCTCTAGCGGGAGACGAGCAGTACTTC.